The 19 T cell receptor beta chains below were found in one sample sequenced in a study of identical twins. TCRdb re-derived calls from the 5' RACE reads in MiXCR, one entry per CDR3 protein. The sample yields some 590,000 distinct CDR3 sequences, roughly 9.5% seen once. The same data also contributed to another study, on yellow fever vaccine responses in identical twins.

The source material was PBMCs. The receptors here all came from a woman aged 18-29 years in good health.

V and J are TRBV14 and TRBJ2-5, with TRBD1 as a possible D gene (5 bases). Germline V CDR1 and CDR2: SGHDN, FVKESK. V shed 2 bases and J shed 1 base, with 11 bases lying between them. The CDR3 is 15 amino acids. The CDR3 DNA follows: TGTGCCAGCAGCCAATTAGACAGCGCCCAAGAGACCCAGTACTTC. Amino acids: CASSQLDSAQETQYF.

This chain links TRBV29-1 with TRBJ2-7; TRBD2 aligns across 7 bases. Germline CDR1 SQVTM, CDR2 ANQGSEA. The CDR3 is 16 residues long. With V trimmed by 6 bases and J by 2 bases, 16 bases remained unmatched. Written as DNA, the CDR3 is TGCAGCGTGGATGGGCTGGGGGGGAGTGGGACCTACGAGCAGTACTTC. Its translation: CSVDGLGGSGTYEQYF.

This chain uses TRBV30 with TRBJ2-5; tentative D call: TRBD1 (6 bases). This CDR3 has 13 residues. Trimming pared 4 bases from V and 0 bases from J, leaving 9 bases between. Germline CDR1 and CDR2: GTSNPN and SVGIG (reference sequence). The CDR3 sequence: CAWTRGYQETQYF. DNA for the CDR3: TGTGCCTGGACTAGGGGGTACCAAGAGACCCAGTACTTC.

This clonotype came up a few times. This chain joins TRBV3-1 and TRBJ2-2; D unclear. The CDR3 covers 12 residues. Looked up from germline, CDR1 is LGHDT and CDR2 is YNNKEL (reference sequence). V lost 4 bases, J lost 5 bases, and 5 bases lay in between. The CDR3 loop reads CASSRLTGELFF. The CDR3 DNA follows: TGTGCCAGCAGCCGATTAACCGGGGAGCTGTTTTTT. The whole variable domain, remainder taken from reference TRBV3-1 and TRBJ2-2, is DTAVSQTPKYLVTQMGNDKSIKCEQNLGHDTMYWYKQDSKKFLKIMFSYNNKELIINETVPNRFSPKSPDKAHLNLHINSLELGDSAVYFCASSRLTGELFFGEGSRLTVL.

This clonotype was seen a handful of times. V usage is TRBV7-2 and J usage is TRBJ1-2, with unresolved D. Deletions cut 1 base from V and 2 bases from J, with 8 bases between. This CDR3 contains 14 residues. Per the germline V gene, CDR1 is SGHTA and CDR2 is FQGNSA. The CDR3 sequence is CASSLEEGNYGYTF. For the CDR3, the DNA is TGTGCCAGCAGCTTAGAGGAAGGGAACTATGGCTACACCTTC. The full variable domain, its missing parts supplied by reference TRBV7-2 and TRBJ1-2, is GAGVSQSPSNKVTEKGKDVELRCDPISGHTALYWYRQSLGQGLEFLIYFQGNSAPDKSGLPSDRFSAERTGGSVSTLTIQRTQQEDSAVYLCASSLEEGNYGYTFGSGTRLTVV.

This clonotype was observed a few times. This rearrangement joins TRBV7-2 to TRBJ2-2; 11 bases agree with TRBD2. Germline CDR1 SGHTA, CDR2 FQGNSA. This CDR3 comprises 16 residues. The junction had 3 bases not matched to a gene; V was cut back by 2 bases and J by 4 bases. The CDR3 nucleotides read TGTGCCAGCAGCTTACCGGGACTAGCGGCCACCGGGGAGCTGTTTTTT. Its translation is CASSLPGLAATGELFF.

This clonotype was seen a few times. This rearrangement joins TRBV3-1 to TRBJ2-7, with TRBD2 matching 13 bases. V dropped 6 bases and J dropped 3; count of bases not matched to a gene: 5. The CDR3 length is 15 residues. Germline assignment: CDR1 LGHDT and CDR2 YNNKEL (reference sequence). CDR3 nucleotide sequence: TGTGCCAGCAGACGAGGACTAGCGGGAGTCTACGAGCAGTACTTC. It codes for CASRRGLAGVYEQYF.

This chain links TRBV24-1 with TRBJ2-7, with 7 bases that match TRBD1. Germline CDR1 and CDR2: KGHDR and SFDVKD. V lost 4 bases to trimming and J lost 5 bases; unmatched junction nucleotides: 13. The CDR3 is 16 amino acids. The CDR3 region is CATSDAGTADIHEQYF. DNA for the CDR3: TGTGCCACCAGTGACGCCGGGACAGCGGACATCCACGAGCAGTACTTC.

This clonotype was detected a few times. The chain uses TRBV7-9 and TRBJ2-3, with D perhaps matching TRBD2 (5 bases). Germline V gene data show CDR1 as SEHNR and CDR2 as FQNEAQ (reference sequence). The CDR3 is made up of 16 amino acids. The V end was cut by 5 bases, the J end by 1 base, with 16 bases between. The CDR3 protein is CASSPKDYRGTDTQYF. DNA for the CDR3: TGTGCCAGCAGCCCTAAAGACTACCGTGGCACAGATACGCAGTATTTT.

This clonotype was observed a few times. CDR3 protein: CSVHRSAGGGTDTQYF. The CDR3 nucleotides read TGCAGCGTTCATCGGTCCGCGGGAGGGGGGACAGATACGCAGTATTTT. The chain is built from TRBV29-1 and TRBJ2-3; 9 bases align to TRBD2. The junction had 12 bases not matched to a gene; V was cut back by 5 bases and J by 3 bases. The CDR3 has 16 residues. Germline CDR1 reads SQVTM; CDR2 reads ANQGSEA.

The chain carries TRBV7-8 and TRBJ1-5; D unresolved. The CDR3 contains 12 residues. The V gene's germline CDR1 is SGHVS and CDR2 FQNEAQ. V lost 5 bases and J 10 bases, leaving 12 bases between the germline ends. CDR3 in DNA: TGTGCCAGCAGCGCCCTTTTTGAACCCCAGCATTTT. Translated, it gives CASSALFEPQHF.

The J gene is TRBJ2-1, the V gene TRBV10-3; 9 bases fit TRBD1. This CDR3 comprises 14 residues. V shed 4 bases and J 10 bases; nucleotides not matched to a gene: 8. The germline V gene has CDR1 ENHRY and CDR2 SYGVKD. CDR3 sequence (DNA): TGTGCCATCAGTGCGCCGGGACAGGGCGGGGAGCAGTTCTTC. The encoded protein is CAISAPGQGGEQFF.

The chain is built from TRBV12-3 or TRBV12-4 and TRBJ1-2; D might be TRBD1 (6 bases). The CDR3 totals 18 residues. V shed 6 bases and J shed 0 bases, with 23 bases lying between them. In DNA form, the CDR3 reads TGTGCCAGCAGGTCCCCGTCGGGCAGGGGCCTCGCTAACTATGGCTACACCTTC. The encoded protein is CASRSPSGRGLANYGYTF.

This clonotype showed up just a few times. V gene TRBV25-1 combines with J gene TRBJ2-7; the D gene is possibly TRBD1 (6 bases). The CDR3 loop spans 13 amino acids. Deletions cut 6 bases from V and 2 bases from J, with 11 bases between. Germline assignment: CDR1 MGHDK and CDR2 SYGVNS. CDR3 DNA: TGTGCCAGCAGCGGGACAAGAACCTACGAGCAGTACTTC. It translates to CASSGTRTYEQYF.

This clonotype was counted between two and nine times. The V and J genes are TRBV15 and TRBJ2-3; 8 bases map to TRBD1. Trimming at V came to 5 bases and at J to 5 bases, leaving 3 bases not matched to a gene. CDR3 length: 13 residues. Germline V gene lookup returns CDR1 LNHNV and CDR2 YYDKDF (reference sequence). CDR3 nucleotides: TGTGCCACCAGCCCCGGGACAGGAGATACGCAGTATTTT. Encoded protein: CATSPGTGDTQYF.

This chain uses TRBV4-3 with TRBJ2-1, with a weak D call TRBD2 (5 bases). Trimming left V 4 bases short and J 7 bases short, with 14 bases between. The CDR3 spans 14 residues. The germline V gene has CDR1 LGHNA and CDR2 YSLEER. CDR3 residues: CASSRVGGPNEQFF. DNA for the CDR3: TGCGCCAGCAGCCGGGTCGGAGGTCCTAATGAGCAGTTCTTC.

This clonotype occurred a few times. The chain has TRBV10-3 and TRBJ1-1; D call uncertain. The CDR3 spans 13 residues. Germline values: CDR1 ENHRY, CDR2 SYGVKD. V lost 9 bases and J lost 0, with 11 bases in between. The chain's CDR3 is CAIRVQLNTEAFF. CDR3 DNA sequence: TGTGCCATAAGGGTACAGTTGAACACTGAAGCTTTCTTT.

This clonotype was seen more than once but under ten times. The chain is built from TRBV11-2 and TRBJ2-7; 9 bases map to TRBD2. This CDR3 comprises 18 residues. With 8 bases clipped from V and 4 bases from J, the junction kept 21 bases outside the gene matches. Germline CDR1 SGHAT, CDR2 FQNNGV. In DNA form, the CDR3 reads TGTGCCAGCGGATTCCGGCCCAGGTTAGCGGGAGAAATGTACGAGCAGTACTTC. Encoded protein: CASGFRPRLAGEMYEQYF.

The chain links TRBV21-1 to TRBJ1-1. TRBV21-1 has pseudogene status. The CDR3 spans 14 residues. The CDR3 reads CASSTEGMNTEAFF. The CDR3 DNA reads TGTGCCAGCAGCACTGAGGGAATGAACACTGAAGCTTTCTTT.